One sample yielded the 12 T cell receptor beta chains listed below, sequenced in a study of cytomegalovirus exposure and HLA in healthy donors. PCR employed 60 Vbeta and 13 Jbeta primers. Assay: immunoSEQ multiplex PCR; the TCRdb copy retains only in-frame clones and omits some. The sample contains some 85,000 clones, 78% of which appear only once. Sequences were obtained from PBMCs. The receptor set was obtained from a man aged 18 to 29 in good health and CMV-seropositive.

Only one count was recorded for this clone. The V and J genes are TRBV29-1 and TRBJ2-4; 10 bases align to TRBD2. This CDR3 has 17 residues. The J segment lost 0 bases and the V segment lost 4 bases, leaving 9 bases of the junction unmatched. The germline CDR1 and CDR2 sequences are SQVTM and ANQGSEA. This CDR3 reads CSVGGLAGEGAKNIQYF. The DNA for the CDR3 is TGCAGCGTTGGGGGGCTAGCGGGAGAGGGAGCCAAAAACATTCAGTACTTC.

In this sample, this clone turned up once. The chain joins TRBV4-2 to TRBJ1-1; TRBD1 is a possible D gene (5 bases). V shed 0 bases and J shed 6 bases, with 17 bases lying between them. The V gene's germline CDR1 is LGHNA and CDR2 YNFKEQ. The CDR3 extends over 16 amino acids. CDR3 coding DNA: TGTGCCAGCAGCCAAGACAGGGCTCCCTCTTGGGCTGAAGCTTTCTTT. As protein: CASSQDRAPSWAEAFF.

J is TRBJ1-5 and V is TRBV28, with D possibly matching TRBD1 (6 bases). CDR3 length: 12 residues. Germline CDR1 is MDHEN and CDR2 is SYDVKM. The CDR3 region is CHEGESNQPQHF. CDR3 nucleotides: TGTCATGAGGGGGAAAGCAATCAGCCCCAGCATTTT.

The rearrangement links TRBV10-3 to TRBJ1-1, with D hard to call. CDR1 and CDR2 from the germline V gene are ENHRY and SYGVKD. The CDR3 covers 15 residues. Trimming pared 0 bases from V and 1 base from J, leaving 9 bases between. The CDR3 region is CAISESRAGNTEAFF. The CDR3 DNA reads TGTGCCATCAGTGAGTCGAGGGCAGGGAACACTGAAGCTTTCTTT.

This clone was counted a few times. This chain connects TRBV27 to TRBJ1-2; D not certain. V dropped 8 bases and J dropped 6 bases, with 19 bases sitting between them. Per germline, CDR1 MNHEY and CDR2 SMNVEV (reference sequence). There are 14 residues in the CDR3. The CDR3 coding sequence is TGTGCCAGCCGTATCCCCGGAACAGTCAATGGCTACACCTTC. It codes for CASRIPGTVNGYTF.

This clone was seen once. The V and J genes are TRBV9 and TRBJ1-4, with 7 bases lining up with TRBD1. The J segment lost 7 bases and the V segment lost 5 bases, leaving 2 bases of the junction unmatched. The CDR3 is 12 amino acids. Germline V lookup: CDR1 SGDLS, CDR2 YYNGEE. The CDR3 is CASRGDSEKLFF. CDR3 coding DNA: TGTGCCAGCAGGGGGGACAGTGAAAAACTGTTTTTT.

The chain uses TRBV6-5 and TRBJ2-7, with TRBD2 matching 7 bases. Germline V lookup: CDR1 MNHEY, CDR2 SVGAGI. This CDR3 is 15 amino acids long. V gave up 8 bases and J gave up 0 bases; unmatched junction bases: 10. The CDR3 is CASRPLAGSSYEQYF. CDR3 sequence (DNA): TGTGCCAGCCGTCCTTTAGCGGGTAGCTCCTACGAGCAGTACTTC.

This chain links TRBV28 with TRBJ2-7; D not certain. The CDR3 has 15 residues. V was clipped by 5 bases and J by 3 bases, with 17 bases between them. CDR1 MDHEN and CDR2 SYDVKM come from the germline V gene. CDR3 coding DNA: TGTGCCAGCAGTAAACCTCCCCCTAGGAACTACGAGCAGTACTTC. This translates into CASSKPPPRNYEQYF.

The CDR3 reads CASSAGTSGRLEETQYF. The CDR3 DNA sequence: TGCGCCAGCAGCGCGGGGACTAGCGGGAGATTGGAAGAGACCCAGTACTTC. The chain carries TRBV5-1 and TRBJ2-5; 14 bases map to TRBD2. V lost 4 bases, J lost 3 bases, and 8 bases stayed unmatched. CDR1 is SGHRS and CDR2 is YFSETQ in the germline V gene. This CDR3 is 17 amino acids long.

The sample holds one count of this clone. This chain links TRBV29-1 with TRBJ2-1; possibly TRBD2 for D (5 bases). Germline V gene lookup returns CDR1 SQVTM and CDR2 ANQGSEA. The V and J ends lost 4 bases and 4 bases respectively, with 11 bases between them. This CDR3 has 13 amino acids. Written as DNA, the CDR3 is TGCAGCGTTGGGAGGTCGGGGTACAATGAGCAGTTCTTC. Translating it yields CSVGRSGYNEQFF.

The genes are TRBV6-5 and TRBJ2-7; no clear D gene. The CDR3 extends over 13 amino acids. The germline V gene has CDR1 MNHEY and CDR2 SVGAGI. The germline V and J ends were trimmed by 0 bases and 3 bases, with 6 bases remaining between them. The CDR3 nucleotides read TGTGCCAGCAGTTACTCGACGGGCTACGAGCAGTACTTC. Translating it yields CASSYSTGYEQYF.

Written as DNA, the CDR3 is TGTGCCAGCAGTTTAAGCAGGGCCAATGAGCAGTTCTTC. Amino acids: CASSLSRANEQFF. V and J are TRBV27 and TRBJ2-1, with D perhaps matching TRBD1 (5 bases). The CDR3 is 13 amino acids. Germline CDR1 MNHEY, CDR2 SMNVEV (reference sequence). Trimming took 2 bases from V and 6 from J, leaving 8 bases between them.